The rows below give T cell receptor beta chains drawn from one sample of a study of vaccination and CD4 T cells after COVID-19. TCRdb re-analysed the PCR reads in MiXCR, keeping a single row per CDR3 protein. Of just under 20,000 distinct CDR3 sequences listed, roughly two fifths are singletons. These receptors lack a known antigen. Material: CD4+ T cells from blood, cultured in vitro, obtained after SARS-CoV-2 vaccination. These receptors originate from a human donor who had recovered from COVID-19. CDR3s include the opening cysteine and the closing phenylalanine or tryptophan. The D gene is left open where the match is weak. Expanded clones get a size class; other rows say once, few or many, or leave the size out.

TRBJ1-5,.,TRBV7-3,15,.,TGTGCCAGCAGCTTACTAGGGACCGAAGGTAGGCCCCAGCATTTT,CASSLLGTEGRPQHF
TRBJ2-7,.,TRBV15,11,few,TGTGCCACCAGCGCCGACGGGGGGCAGTACTTC,CATSADGGQYF
TRBJ2-6,.,TRBV11-3,15,.,TGTGCCAGCAGCTTAGATCCCTCCGGGGCCAACGTCCTGACTTTC,CASSLDPSGANVLTF
TRBJ2-1,TRBD2,TRBV4-1,15,few,TGCGCCAGCAGCCAAGATGTAGCGGGCCTCAATGAGCAGTTCTTC,CASSQDVAGLNEQFF
TRBJ1-5,.,TRBV6-1,14,.,TGTGCCAGCAGTGGGCAAGGGCGCAATCAGCCCCAGCATTTT,CASSGQGRNQPQHF
TRBJ1-1,.,TRBV7-2,13,.,TGTGCCAGCAGCCCGCAGTCCCCCACTGAAGCTTTCTTT,CASSPQSPTEAFF
TRBJ1-1,.,TRBV7-3,13,.,TGTGCCAGCAGCCAGAGGGCCGACAGAGAAGCTTTCTTT,CASSQRADREAFF
TRBJ2-3,TRBD1,TRBV6-1,14,.,TGTGCCAGCAGTATGACAGGGATAGCAGATACGCAGTATTTT,CASSMTGIADTQYF
TRBJ2-7,.,TRBV7-2,13,few,TGTGCCAGCAGCTTAGCTTCTGGTAGAGAGCAGTACTTC,CASSLASGREQYF
TRBJ1-2,.,TRBV20-1,15,.,TGCAGTGCTAGACTCTCCTCGACAGGCTGGGCTGGCTACACCTTC,CSARLSSTGWAGYTF
TRBJ1-2,.,TRBV29-1,12,.,TGCAGCGTTGTCGACAGTTCCTATGGCTACACCTTC,CSVVDSSYGYTF
TRBJ1-1,.,TRBV30,13,few,TGTGCCTGGAGAGGCGGCCCGAACACTGAAGCTTTCTTT,CAWRGGPNTEAFF
TRBJ1-5,.,TRBV7-6,13,few,TGTGCCAGCAGCTTATATATCGATCAGCCCCAGCATTTT,CASSLYIDQPQHF
TRBJ2-5,.,TRBV5-6,13,few,TGTGCCAGCAGCTTAGCTCGCAGGGAGACCCAGTACTTC,CASSLARRETQYF
TRBJ2-1,.,TRBV28,11,.,TGTGCCAGCAGTTCCTGGGGGGAGCAGTTCTTC,CASSSWGEQFF
TRBJ1-5,.,TRBV12-3/TRBV12-4,14,.,TGTGCCAGCAGTTTAGGGGGGGAGAATCAGCCCCAGCATTTT,CASSLGGENQPQHF
TRBJ1-6,.,TRBV20-1,12,.,TGCAGTGCTGTTGGGGGGAATTCACCCCTCCACTTT,CSAVGGNSPLHF
TRBJ2-2,TRBD2,TRBV27,16,.,TGTGCCAGCAGTCTACTAGCGGGAGGCGGGACCGGGGAGCTGTTTTTT,CASSLLAGGGTGELFF
TRBJ2-1,TRBD2,TRBV27,18,.,TGTGCCAGCAGTTTATTCCCCGCGGGCGGGAGCTTCGTCAATGAGCAGTTCTTC,CASSLFPAGGSFVNEQFF